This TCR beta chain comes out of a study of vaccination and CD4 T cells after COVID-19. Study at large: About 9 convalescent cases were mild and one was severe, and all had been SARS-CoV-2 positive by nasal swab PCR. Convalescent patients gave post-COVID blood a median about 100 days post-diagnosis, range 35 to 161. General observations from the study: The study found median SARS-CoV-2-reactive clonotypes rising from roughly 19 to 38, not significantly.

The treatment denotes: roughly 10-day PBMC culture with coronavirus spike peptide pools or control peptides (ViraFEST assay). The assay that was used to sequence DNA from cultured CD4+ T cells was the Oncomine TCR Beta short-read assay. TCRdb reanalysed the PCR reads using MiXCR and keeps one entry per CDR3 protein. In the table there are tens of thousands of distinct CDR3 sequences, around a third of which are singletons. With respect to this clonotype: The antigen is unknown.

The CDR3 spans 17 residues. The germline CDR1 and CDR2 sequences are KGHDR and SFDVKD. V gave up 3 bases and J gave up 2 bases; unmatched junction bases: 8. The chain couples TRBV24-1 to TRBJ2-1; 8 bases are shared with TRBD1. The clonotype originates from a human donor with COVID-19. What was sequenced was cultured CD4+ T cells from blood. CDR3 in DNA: TGTGCCACCAGTGATGAACTCGGACAGGGTCCCTACAATGAGCAGTTCTTC. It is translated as CATSDELGQGPYNEQFF.